This T cell receptor beta chain comes out of a study of CD8+ T cells in alopecia areata. Extraction of RNA preceded its reverse transcription into cDNA, which served as the sequencing template. The data were produced by immunoSEQ multiplex PCR, yet TCRdb's version contains in-frame clones alone and is incomplete. The data contain about 140,000 clones, 50% to 60% of them seen just once; the ten biggest clones take up more than 4.5%. This clone was seen only a few times. From PBMCs, CD4+ and CD8+ T cells were sorted. This CDR3 comprises 14 residues. Germline V gene lookup returns CDR1 GTSNPN and CDR2 SVGIG (reference sequence). With 2 bases clipped from V and 3 bases from J, the junction kept 7 bases outside the gene matches.

The rearrangement joins TRBV30 to TRBJ2-7; TRBD1 matches at 7 bases. This clonotype originated in a human donor in good health. Sequencing was done on a sample of CD4+ T cells sorted from blood. The CDR3: CAWSQGDGNYEQYF. The CDR3 coding sequence is TGTGCCTGGAGTCAGGGGGACGGGAACTACGAGCAGTACTTC.